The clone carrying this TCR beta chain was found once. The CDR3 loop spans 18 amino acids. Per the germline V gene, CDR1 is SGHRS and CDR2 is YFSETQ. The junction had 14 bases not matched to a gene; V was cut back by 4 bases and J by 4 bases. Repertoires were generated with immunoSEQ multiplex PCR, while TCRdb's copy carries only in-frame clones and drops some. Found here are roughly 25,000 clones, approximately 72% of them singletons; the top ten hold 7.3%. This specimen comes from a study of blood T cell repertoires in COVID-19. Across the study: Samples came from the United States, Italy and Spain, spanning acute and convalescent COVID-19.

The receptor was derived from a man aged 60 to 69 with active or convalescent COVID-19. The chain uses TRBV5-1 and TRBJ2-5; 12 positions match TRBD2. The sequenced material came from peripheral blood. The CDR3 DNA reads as TGCGCCAGCAGCCAAGACCTAGCGGGGGGGCCGAAGGGAGAGACCCAGTACTTC. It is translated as CASSQDLAGGPKGETQYF.